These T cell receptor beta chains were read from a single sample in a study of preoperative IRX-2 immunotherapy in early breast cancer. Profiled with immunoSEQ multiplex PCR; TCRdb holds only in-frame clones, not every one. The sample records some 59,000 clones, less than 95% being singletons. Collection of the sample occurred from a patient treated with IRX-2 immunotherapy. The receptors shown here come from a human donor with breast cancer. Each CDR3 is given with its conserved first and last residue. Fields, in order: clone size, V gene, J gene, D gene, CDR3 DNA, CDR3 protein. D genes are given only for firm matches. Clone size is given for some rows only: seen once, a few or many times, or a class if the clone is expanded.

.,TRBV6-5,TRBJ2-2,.,TGTGCCAGCAGTTACGACCCCTCGAACACCGGGGAGCTGTTTTTT,CASSYDPSNTGELFF
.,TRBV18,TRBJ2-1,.,TGTGCCAGCTCACCAATCGGGGGTCGGGGCTCCTACAATGAGCAGTTCTTC,CASSPIGGRGSYNEQFF
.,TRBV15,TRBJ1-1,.,TGTGCCACCAGCAGAGATCTGCGGCACACTGAAGCTTTCTTT,CATSRDLRHTEAFF
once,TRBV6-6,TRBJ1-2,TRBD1,TGTGCCAGCAGTTACCCTGCTAGACAGGGGAAGGGAGGCTACACCTTC,CASSYPARQGKGGYTF
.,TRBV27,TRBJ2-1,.,TGTGCCAGCACCAAGGGGGACTACAATGAGCAGTTCTTC,CASTKGDYNEQFF
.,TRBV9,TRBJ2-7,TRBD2,TGTGCCAGCGCTTTGGGGGGGGAAGGCTACGAGCAGTACTTC,CASALGGEGYEQYF
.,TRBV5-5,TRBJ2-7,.,TGTGCCAGCAGCCCCCCGGGAGACGAGCAGTACTTC,CASSPPGDEQYF
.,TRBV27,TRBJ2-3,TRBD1,TGTGCCAGCAGAACGGAAAGGACAGGGAGACAGTATTTT,CASRTERTGRQYF
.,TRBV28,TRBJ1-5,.,TGTGCCAGCAAGCCAGGGCATCAGCCCCAGCATTTT,CASKPGHQPQHF
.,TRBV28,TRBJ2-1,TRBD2,TGTGCCAGCAGTTTAGGAAGCGGGGGACTAATTCACGATGAGCAGTTCTTC,CASSLGSGGLIHDEQFF
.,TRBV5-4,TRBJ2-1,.,TGTGCCAGCAGCTCGGTAGGGACCTCCTACAATGAGCAGTTCTTC,CASSSVGTSYNEQFF
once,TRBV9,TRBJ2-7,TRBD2,TGTGCCAGCAGCGTAGCGGCGGGACTAGCCCCCTACGAGCAGTACTTC,CASSVAAGLAPYEQYF
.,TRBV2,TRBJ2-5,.,TGTGCCAGCAGTGAAACACAGATTCAAGAGACCCAGTACTTC,CASSETQIQETQYF
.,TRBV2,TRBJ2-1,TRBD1,TGTGCCAGCAGTGACCAGGGGGCCTACAATGAGCAGTTCTTC,CASSDQGAYNEQFF
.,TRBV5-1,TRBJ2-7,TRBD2,TGCGCCAGCAGCACGGGGTCTAGCGGCTCCTACGAGCAGTACTTC,CASSTGSSGSYEQYF
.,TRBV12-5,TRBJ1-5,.,TGTGCTAGTGGTTCAGGTGAAAGCAATCAGCCCCAGCATTTT,CASGSGESNQPQHF